This T cell receptor beta chain stems from a study of T cells in Graves' hyperthyroidism and ophthalmopathy. Study overall: Once the initial diagnosis was made, peripheral blood was obtained before any treatment. Study observations and caveats: Stable hyperthyroidism was separated from ophthalmopathy by a model based on 13 V-J features.

Germline V gene sequence: CDR1 SGHVS, CDR2 FQNEAQ. The length of the CDR3 is 12 residues. Trimming left V 5 bases short and J 7 bases short, with 11 bases between. This clonotype was recorded at least ten times. Antigen: not known. RNA transcripts provided the source from which TCR beta CDR3 regions were amplified. The primer set for the first-round RT-PCR of the TCR CDR3 was HTBI. TCRdb recomputed calls from the multiplex PCR reads with MiXCR, one row per CDR3 protein. This repertoire shows 250,000 to 300,000 distinct CDR3 sequences, around 19% found once; its top ten account for less than 40%. Patients were excluded because of uncontrolled infection, other autoimmune disease, pregnancy or lactation.

The genes are TRBV7-8 and TRBJ1-2; D remains ambiguous. Input material: blood. This receptor was taken from a man aged 50 to 60 with Graves' ophthalmopathy. CDR3 DNA sequence: TGTGCCAGCAGCGACAACGCGGGTGGCTACACCTTC. The encoded protein is CASSDNAGGYTF.